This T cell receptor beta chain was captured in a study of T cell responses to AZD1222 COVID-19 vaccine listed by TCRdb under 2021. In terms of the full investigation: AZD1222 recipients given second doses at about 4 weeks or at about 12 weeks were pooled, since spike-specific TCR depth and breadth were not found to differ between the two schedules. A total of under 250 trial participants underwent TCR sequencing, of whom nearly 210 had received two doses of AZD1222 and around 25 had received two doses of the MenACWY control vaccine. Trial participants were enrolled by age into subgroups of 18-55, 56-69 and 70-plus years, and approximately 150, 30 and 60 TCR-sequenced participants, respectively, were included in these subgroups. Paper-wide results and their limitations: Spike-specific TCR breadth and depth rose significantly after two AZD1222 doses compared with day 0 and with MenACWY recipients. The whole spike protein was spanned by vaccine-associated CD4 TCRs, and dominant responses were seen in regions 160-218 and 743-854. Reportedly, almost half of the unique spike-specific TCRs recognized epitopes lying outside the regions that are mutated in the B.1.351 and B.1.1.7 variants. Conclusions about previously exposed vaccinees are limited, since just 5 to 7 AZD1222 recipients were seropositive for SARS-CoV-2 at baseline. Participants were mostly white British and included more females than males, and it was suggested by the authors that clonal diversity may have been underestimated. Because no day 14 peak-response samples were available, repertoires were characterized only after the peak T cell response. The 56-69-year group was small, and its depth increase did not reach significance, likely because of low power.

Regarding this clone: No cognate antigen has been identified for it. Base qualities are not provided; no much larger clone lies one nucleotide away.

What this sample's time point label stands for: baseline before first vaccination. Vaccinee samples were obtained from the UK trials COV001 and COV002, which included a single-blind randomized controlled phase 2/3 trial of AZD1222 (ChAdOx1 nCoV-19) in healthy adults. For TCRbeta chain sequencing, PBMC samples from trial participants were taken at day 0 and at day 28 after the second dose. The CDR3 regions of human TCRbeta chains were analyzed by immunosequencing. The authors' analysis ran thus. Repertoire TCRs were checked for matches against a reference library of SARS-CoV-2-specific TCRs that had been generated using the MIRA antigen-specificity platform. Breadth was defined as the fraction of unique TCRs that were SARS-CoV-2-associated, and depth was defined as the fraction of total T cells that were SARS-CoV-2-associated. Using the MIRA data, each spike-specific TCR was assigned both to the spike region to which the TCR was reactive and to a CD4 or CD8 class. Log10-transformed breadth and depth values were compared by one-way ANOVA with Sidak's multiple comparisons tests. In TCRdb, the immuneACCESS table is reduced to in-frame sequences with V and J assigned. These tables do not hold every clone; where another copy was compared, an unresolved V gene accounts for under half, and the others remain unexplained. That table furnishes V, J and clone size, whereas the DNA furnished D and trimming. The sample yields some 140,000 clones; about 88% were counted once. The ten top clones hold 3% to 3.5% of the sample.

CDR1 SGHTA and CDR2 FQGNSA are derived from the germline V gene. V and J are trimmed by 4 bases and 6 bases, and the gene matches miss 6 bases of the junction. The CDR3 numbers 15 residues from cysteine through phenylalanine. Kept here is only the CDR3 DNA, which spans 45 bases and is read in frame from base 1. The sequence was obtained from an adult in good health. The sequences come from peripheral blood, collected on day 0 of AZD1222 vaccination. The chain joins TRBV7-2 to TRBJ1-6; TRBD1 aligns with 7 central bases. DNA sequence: TGTGCCAGCAGCTCGACAGGGCAGATTAATTCACCCCTCCACTTT. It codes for CASSSTGQINSPLHF. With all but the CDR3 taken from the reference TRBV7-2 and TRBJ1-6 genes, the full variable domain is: GAGVSQSPSNKVTEKGKDVELRCDPISGHTALYWYRQSLGQGLEFLIYFQGNSAPDKSGLPSDRFSAERTGGSVSTLTIQRTQQEDSAVYLCASSSTGQINSPLHFGNGTRLTVT.